These 3 T cell receptor beta chains were all obtained from the same sample, sequenced in a study of cytomegalovirus exposure and HLA in healthy donors. In the PCR, 60 Vbeta and 13 Jbeta primers were used. The protocol was immunoSEQ multiplex PCR, while the TCRdb copy is restricted to in-frame clones and leaves out a portion. The table lists more than 130,000 clones, with 2% to 3% in the top ten. Specimen: PBMCs. The receptor source for this set is a man aged 35 to 55 in good health and CMV-seronegative.

The V gene is TRBV7-9, the J gene TRBJ1-4; D possibly corresponds to TRBD1 (5 bases). Trimming took off 5 bases at V and 0 bases at J, with 13 bases between the two ends. CDR1 and CDR2 (germline): SEHNR, FQNEAQ (reference sequence). The CDR3 has 16 residues. This CDR3 is CASSTGHPATNEKLFF. CDR3 DNA: TGTGCCAGCAGCACCGGACACCCAGCAACTAATGAAAAACTGTTTTTT.

The rearrangement links TRBV6-1 to TRBJ1-4; TRBD1 agrees at 7 bases. Looked up from germline, CDR1 is MNHNS and CDR2 is SASEGT. The CDR3 consists of 14 residues. V lost 4 bases, J lost 7 bases, and 6 bases stayed unmatched. CDR3 loop: CASSGQGVGEKLFF. The CDR3 coding sequence is TGTGCCAGCAGTGGACAGGGTGTAGGTGAAAAACTGTTTTTT.

DNA of the CDR3: TGTGCCAGCAGCGTCATAGTCACCGGGGAGCTGTTTTTT. It encodes CASSVIVTGELFF. The J gene is TRBJ2-2, the V gene TRBV9; D is uncertain. V was cut by 2 bases and J by 4 bases, with 6 bases left in between. The CDR3 runs 13 residues. Germline CDR1 and CDR2: SGDLS and YYNGEE.